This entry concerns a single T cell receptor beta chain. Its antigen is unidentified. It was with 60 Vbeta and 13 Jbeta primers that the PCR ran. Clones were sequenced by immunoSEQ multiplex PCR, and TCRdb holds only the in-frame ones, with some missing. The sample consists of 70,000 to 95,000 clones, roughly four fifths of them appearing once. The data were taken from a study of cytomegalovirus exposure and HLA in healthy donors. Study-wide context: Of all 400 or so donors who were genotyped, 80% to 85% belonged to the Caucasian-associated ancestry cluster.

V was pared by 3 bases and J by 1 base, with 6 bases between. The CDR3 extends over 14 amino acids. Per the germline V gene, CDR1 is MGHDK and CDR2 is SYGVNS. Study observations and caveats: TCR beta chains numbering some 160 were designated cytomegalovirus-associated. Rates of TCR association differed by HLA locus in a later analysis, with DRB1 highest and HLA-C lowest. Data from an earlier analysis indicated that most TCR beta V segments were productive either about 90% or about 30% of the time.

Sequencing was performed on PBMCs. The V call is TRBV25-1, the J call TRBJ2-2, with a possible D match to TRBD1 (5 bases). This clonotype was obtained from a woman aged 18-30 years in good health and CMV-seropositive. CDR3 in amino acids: CASSDTGNTGELFF. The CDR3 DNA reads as TGTGCCAGCAGTGATACAGGGAACACCGGGGAGCTGTTTTTT.